Listed here are 5 T cell receptor beta chains from one sample, sequenced in a study of T cells in Graves' hyperthyroidism and ophthalmopathy. The source material, RNA transcripts, was used to amplify TCR beta CDR3 regions. The HTBI primer set served for first-round RT-PCR of the TCR CDR3. TCRdb called the multiplex PCR reads again in MiXCR, with one record for every CDR3 protein. The sample records approximately 400,000 distinct CDR3 sequences, 15% to 19% being singletons. Sequenced sample: blood. Source of these receptors: a woman between 18 and 29 years old with Graves' hyperthyroidism that later progressed to Graves' ophthalmopathy.

This clonotype appeared a few times. The chain employs TRBV5-6 and TRBJ2-5; 11 nucleotides line up with TRBD2. Germline CDR1 and CDR2: SGHDT and YYEEEE. The CDR3 spans 15 residues. J lost 2 bases, V lost 3 bases, and 3 bases had no gene match. The CDR3 nucleotides read TGTGCCAGCAGCTACCTAGCGGGAGGACAAGAGACCCAGTACTTC. This translates into CASSYLAGGQETQYF.

Many counts were recorded for this clonotype. The chain joins TRBV18 to TRBJ2-3; TRBD2 agrees at 7 bases. The CDR3 length is 15 residues. V was pared by 3 bases and J by 3 bases, with 6 bases of the junction left unmatched. Germline lookup yields CDR1 KGHSH and CDR2 LQKENI. CDR3 amino acids: CASSPGRESTDTQYF. For the CDR3, the DNA is TGTGCCAGCTCACCTGGGCGGGAGTCGACAGATACGCAGTATTTT.

The rearrangement joins TRBV12-3 or TRBV12-4 to TRBJ2-7; 11 bases are shared with TRBD1. V dropped 4 bases and J dropped 1; count of bases not matched to a gene: 3. The CDR3 spans 15 residues. CDR3 sequence reads: CASSWGQGGSYEQYF. Here the CDR3 DNA reads TGTGCCAGCAGTTGGGGACAGGGGGGTTCCTACGAGCAGTACTTC.

The CDR3 DNA is TGTGCCATCAGTGGAGGGGGAGCCGACGCCAAAAACATTCAGTACTTC. It is translated as CAISGGGADAKNIQYF. The chain is built from TRBV10-3 and TRBJ2-4; D possibly corresponds to TRBD1 (6 bases). The germline V gene has CDR1 ENHRY and CDR2 SYGVKD. This CDR3 has 16 amino acids. V dropped 4 bases and J dropped 1 base, with 14 bases sitting between them.

The table lists this clonotype with a few counts. The genes are TRBV14 and TRBJ2-3; no reliable D call. This CDR3 has 15 residues. Trimming shortened V by 1 base and J by 0 bases, and 8 bases separated the two germline ends. Germline lookup yields CDR1 SGHDN and CDR2 FVKESK. The CDR3 loop reads CASSQGITSTDTQYF. The CDR3 DNA sequence: TGTGCCAGCAGCCAAGGCATAACTAGCACAGATACGCAGTATTTT.